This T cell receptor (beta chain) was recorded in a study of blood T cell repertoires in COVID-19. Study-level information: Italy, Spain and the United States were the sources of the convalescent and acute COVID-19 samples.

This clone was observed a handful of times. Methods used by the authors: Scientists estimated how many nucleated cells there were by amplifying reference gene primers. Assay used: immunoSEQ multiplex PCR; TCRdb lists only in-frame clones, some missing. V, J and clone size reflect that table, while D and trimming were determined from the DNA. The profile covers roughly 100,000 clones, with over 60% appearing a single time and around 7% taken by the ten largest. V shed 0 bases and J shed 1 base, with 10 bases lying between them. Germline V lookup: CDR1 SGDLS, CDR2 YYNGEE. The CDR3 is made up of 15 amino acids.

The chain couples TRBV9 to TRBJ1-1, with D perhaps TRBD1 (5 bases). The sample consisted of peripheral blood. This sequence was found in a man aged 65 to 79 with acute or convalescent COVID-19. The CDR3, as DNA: TGTGCCAGCAGCGTAGAAGCCGGGGGGAACACTGAAGCTTTCTTT. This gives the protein CASSVEAGGNTEAFF.